These T cell receptor beta chains were read from a single sample in a study of T cell responses to AZD1222 COVID-19 vaccine. The table came from immunoSEQ multiplex PCR; TCRdb's copy has only in-frame clones and leaves some out. The table records fewer than 150,000 clones, around 92% of them present only once. The source material was peripheral blood, sampled on day 0 of AZD1222 vaccination. The receptors originated from an adult in good health. Each CDR3 is given with its conserved first and last residue. A D gene is named only where the DNA matches it firmly. Some rows mark clone size as missing; the rest say once, few, many or name a class of expanded clone.

V gene: TRBV2
J gene: TRBJ2-5
clone size: NA
D gene: NA
CDR3 DNA: TGTGCCAGCAGTCGTGGGACCGACCAAGAGACCCAGTACTTC
CDR3 protein: CASSRGTDQETQYF

V gene: TRBV27
J gene: TRBJ2-7
clone size: NA
D gene: NA
CDR3 DNA: TGTGCCAGCAGTGCGGCCCTAGGCCCCTACGAGCAGTACTTC
CDR3 protein: CASSAALGPYEQYF

V gene: TRBV24-1
J gene: TRBJ1-5
clone size: NA
D gene: NA
CDR3 DNA: TGTGCCACCAGACCCGTGAGTTATAGCAATCAGCCCCAGCATTTT
CDR3 protein: CATRPVSYSNQPQHF

V gene: TRBV5-4
J gene: TRBJ2-1
clone size: once
D gene: NA
CDR3 DNA: TGTGCCAGCAGCTTGGGTCATCGCCAGGACCGGAATGAGCAGTTCTTC
CDR3 protein: CASSLGHRQDRNEQFF

V gene: TRBV27
J gene: TRBJ2-7
clone size: NA
D gene: TRBD2
CDR3 DNA: TGTGCCAGCAGTTATCGGGGGGGGTTGGACGAGCAGTACTTC
CDR3 protein: CASSYRGGLDEQYF

V gene: TRBV6-5
J gene: TRBJ1-4
clone size: NA
D gene: NA
CDR3 DNA: TGTGCCAGCAGTTACTCGTTGACAGCAACTAATGAAAAACTGTTTTTT
CDR3 protein: CASSYSLTATNEKLFF

V gene: TRBV12-3/TRBV12-4
J gene: TRBJ1-1
clone size: NA
D gene: NA
CDR3 DNA: TGTGCCAGCACAAGGACAGCGAACACTGAAGCTTTCTTT
CDR3 protein: CASTRTANTEAFF

V gene: TRBV3-1/TRBV3-2
J gene: TRBJ2-7
clone size: NA
D gene: NA
CDR3 DNA: TGTGCCAGCAGCCAAGATACCTACGAGCAGTACTTC
CDR3 protein: CASSQDTYEQYF

V gene: TRBV27
J gene: TRBJ2-4
clone size: NA
D gene: NA
CDR3 DNA: TGTGCCAGCAGTTTATTTCCCCGGCGGGGCTCCGGCCTAGCCAAAAACATTCAGTACTTC
CDR3 protein: CASSLFPRRGSGLAKNIQYF

V gene: TRBV12-2
J gene: TRBJ1-1
clone size: NA
D gene: NA
CDR3 DNA: TGTGCAAGTCGCTTAAAGGCCAGGGGGAACACTGAAGCTTTCTTT
CDR3 protein: CASRLKARGNTEAFF

V gene: TRBV24-1
J gene: TRBJ1-1
clone size: NA
D gene: NA
CDR3 DNA: TGTGCCACCAAAGGGCGGATGAACACTGAAGCTTTCTTT
CDR3 protein: CATKGRMNTEAFF

V gene: TRBV9
J gene: TRBJ2-5
clone size: few
D gene: TRBD1
CDR3 DNA: TGTGCCAGCAGCGTAGGGGACAGGGGGCTTTGGGAGACCCAGTACTTC
CDR3 protein: CASSVGDRGLWETQYF

V gene: TRBV9
J gene: TRBJ2-7
clone size: few
D gene: TRBD2
CDR3 DNA: TGTGCCAGCAGCGCCCCCGGGGGGGACGGCACCTACGAGCAGTACTTC
CDR3 protein: CASSAPGGDGTYEQYF

V gene: TRBV6-2/TRBV6-3
J gene: TRBJ1-3
clone size: NA
D gene: NA
CDR3 DNA: TGTGCCAGCAGTTACTCCTCAGGGGACGAAAACACCATATATTTT
CDR3 protein: CASSYSSGDENTIYF

V gene: TRBV6-1
J gene: TRBJ2-2
clone size: NA
D gene: NA
CDR3 DNA: TGTGCCACTTCCGGGACTGTGGGCACCGGGGAGCTGTTTTTT
CDR3 protein: CATSGTVGTGELFF

V gene: TRBV7-9
J gene: TRBJ2-7
clone size: NA
D gene: TRBD2
CDR3 DNA: TGTGTCAGCAGCTCGGGTGGGGCGTCGGGACTAGAGTATCAGACCGAGCAGTACTTC
CDR3 protein: CVSSSGGASGLEYQTEQYF